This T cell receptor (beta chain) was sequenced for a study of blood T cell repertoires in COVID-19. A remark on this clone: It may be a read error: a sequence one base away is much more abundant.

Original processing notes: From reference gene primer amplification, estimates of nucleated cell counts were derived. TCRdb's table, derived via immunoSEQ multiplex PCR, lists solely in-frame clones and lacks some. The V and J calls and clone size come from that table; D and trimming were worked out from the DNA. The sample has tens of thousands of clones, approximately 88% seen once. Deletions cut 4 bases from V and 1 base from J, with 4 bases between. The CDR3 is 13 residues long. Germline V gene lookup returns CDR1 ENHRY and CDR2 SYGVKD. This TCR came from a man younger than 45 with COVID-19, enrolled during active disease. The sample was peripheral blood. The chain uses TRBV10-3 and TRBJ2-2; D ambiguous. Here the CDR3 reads CAISGQNTGELFF. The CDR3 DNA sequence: TGTGCCATCAGTGGACAGAACACCGGGGAGCTGTTTTTT.